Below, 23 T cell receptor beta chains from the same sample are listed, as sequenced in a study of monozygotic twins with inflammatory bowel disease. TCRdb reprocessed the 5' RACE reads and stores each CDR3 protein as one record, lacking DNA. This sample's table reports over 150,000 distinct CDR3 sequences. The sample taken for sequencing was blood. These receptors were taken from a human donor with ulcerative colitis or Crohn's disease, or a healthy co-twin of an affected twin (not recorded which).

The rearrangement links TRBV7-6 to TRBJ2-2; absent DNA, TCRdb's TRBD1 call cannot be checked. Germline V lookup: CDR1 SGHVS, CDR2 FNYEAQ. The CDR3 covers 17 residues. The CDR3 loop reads CASVPRLGGVNTGELFF.

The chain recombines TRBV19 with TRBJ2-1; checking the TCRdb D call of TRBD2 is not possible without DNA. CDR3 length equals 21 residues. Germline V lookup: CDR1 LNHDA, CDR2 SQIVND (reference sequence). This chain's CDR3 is CASSILRYGTSGTFSYNEQFF.

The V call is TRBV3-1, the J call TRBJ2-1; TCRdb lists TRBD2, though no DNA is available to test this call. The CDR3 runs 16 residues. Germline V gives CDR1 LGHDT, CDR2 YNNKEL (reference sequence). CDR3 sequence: CASSRTSGSGYNEQFF.

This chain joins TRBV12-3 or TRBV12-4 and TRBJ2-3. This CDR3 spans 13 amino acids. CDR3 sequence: CASSFASTDTQYF.

The CDR3 here is CSAPRDRWFIGYGYTF. This sequence joins TRBV20-1 and TRBJ1-2; TCRdb outputs TRBD1, but without DNA this stays unchecked. Germline V lookup: CDR1 DFQATT, CDR2 SNEGSKA (reference sequence). This CDR3 is 16 amino acids long.

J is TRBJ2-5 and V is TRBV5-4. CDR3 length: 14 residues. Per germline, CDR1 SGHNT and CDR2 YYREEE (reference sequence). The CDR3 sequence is CASSLDPSQETQYF.

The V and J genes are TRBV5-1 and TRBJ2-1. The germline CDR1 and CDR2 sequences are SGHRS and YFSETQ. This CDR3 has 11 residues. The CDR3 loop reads CASSLDYEQFF. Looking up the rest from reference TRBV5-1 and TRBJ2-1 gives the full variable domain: KAGVTQTPRYLIKTRGQQVTLSCSPISGHRSVSWYQQTPGQGLQFLFEYFSETQRNKGNFPGRFSGRQFSNSRSEMNVSTLELGDSALYLCASSLDYEQFFGPGTRLTVL.

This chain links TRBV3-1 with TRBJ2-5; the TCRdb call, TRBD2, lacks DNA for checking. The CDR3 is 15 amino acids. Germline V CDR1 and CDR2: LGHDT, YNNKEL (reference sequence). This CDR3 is CASSLGLALQETQYF.

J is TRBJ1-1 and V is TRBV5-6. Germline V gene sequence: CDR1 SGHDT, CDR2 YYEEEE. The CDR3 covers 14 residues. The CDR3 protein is CASSWGSANTEAFF.

The CDR3 spells CASSLGTSPRTDTQYF. The chain links TRBV7-3 to TRBJ2-3; TCRdb indicates TRBD2, and absent DNA this call remains unverified. The V gene's germline CDR1 is SGHTA and CDR2 FQGTGA. The length of the CDR3 is 16 residues.

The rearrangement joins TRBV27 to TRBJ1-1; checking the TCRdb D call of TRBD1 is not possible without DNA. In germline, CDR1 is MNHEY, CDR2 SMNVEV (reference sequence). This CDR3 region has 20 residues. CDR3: CASSLRALYQLGQQNTEAFF.

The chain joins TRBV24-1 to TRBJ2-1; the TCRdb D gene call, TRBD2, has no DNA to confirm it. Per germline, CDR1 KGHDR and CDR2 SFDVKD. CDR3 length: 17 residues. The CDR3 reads CATSDPNIAGAYNEQFF.

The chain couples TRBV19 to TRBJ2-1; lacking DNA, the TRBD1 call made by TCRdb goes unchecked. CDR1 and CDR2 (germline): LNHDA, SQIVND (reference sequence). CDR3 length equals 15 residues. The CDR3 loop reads CASSADRGGYNEQFF.

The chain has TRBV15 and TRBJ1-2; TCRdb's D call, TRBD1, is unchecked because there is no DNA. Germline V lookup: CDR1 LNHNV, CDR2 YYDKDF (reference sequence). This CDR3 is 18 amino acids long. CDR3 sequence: CATSRGGTGFGLVGGYTF.

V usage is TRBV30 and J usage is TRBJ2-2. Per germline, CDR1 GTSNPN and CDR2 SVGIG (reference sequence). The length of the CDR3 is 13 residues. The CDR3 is CAWSVTRTGELFF.

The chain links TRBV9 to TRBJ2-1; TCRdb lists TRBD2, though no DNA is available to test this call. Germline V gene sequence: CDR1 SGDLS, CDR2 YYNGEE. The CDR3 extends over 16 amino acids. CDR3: CASSVGGGLQYNEQFF.

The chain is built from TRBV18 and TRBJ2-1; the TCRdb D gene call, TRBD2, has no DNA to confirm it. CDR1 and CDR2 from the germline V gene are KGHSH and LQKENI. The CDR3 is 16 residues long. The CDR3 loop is CASSPWTSGSGNEQFF.

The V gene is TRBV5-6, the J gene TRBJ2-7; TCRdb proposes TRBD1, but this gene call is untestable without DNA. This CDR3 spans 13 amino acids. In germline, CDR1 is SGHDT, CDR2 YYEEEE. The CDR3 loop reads CASSPRGTYEQYF.

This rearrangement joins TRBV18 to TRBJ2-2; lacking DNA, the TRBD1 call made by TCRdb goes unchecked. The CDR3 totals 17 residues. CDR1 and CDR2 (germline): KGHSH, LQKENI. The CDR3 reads CASSPIRAAANTGELFF.

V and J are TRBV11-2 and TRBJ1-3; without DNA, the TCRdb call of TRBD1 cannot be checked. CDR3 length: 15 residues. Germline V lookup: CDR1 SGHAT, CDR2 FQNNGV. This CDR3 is CASSNRASSGNTIYF. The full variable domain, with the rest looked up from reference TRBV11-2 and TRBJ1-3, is EAGVAQSPRYKIIEKRQSVAFWCNPISGHATLYWYQQILGQGPKLLIQFQNNGVVDDSQLPKDRFSAERLKGVDSTLKIQPAKLEDSAVYLCASSNRASSGNTIYFGEGSWLTVV.

The CDR3 sequence is CSARKQVLNLLRETQYF. The chain has TRBV20-1 and TRBJ2-5; TCRdb's D gene call, TRBD1, goes unchecked for lack of DNA. This CDR3 region has 17 residues. Germline loops: CDR1 DFQATT, CDR2 SNEGSKA (reference sequence).

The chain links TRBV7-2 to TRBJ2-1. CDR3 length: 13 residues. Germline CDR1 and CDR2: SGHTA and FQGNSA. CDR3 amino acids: CASSLGQAEEQFF. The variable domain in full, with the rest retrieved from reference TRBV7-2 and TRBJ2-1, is GAGVSQSPSNKVTEKGKDVELRCDPISGHTALYWYRQSLGQGLEFLIYFQGNSAPDKSGLPSDRFSAERTGGSVSTLTIQRTQQEDSAVYLCASSLGQAEEQFFGPGTRLTVL.

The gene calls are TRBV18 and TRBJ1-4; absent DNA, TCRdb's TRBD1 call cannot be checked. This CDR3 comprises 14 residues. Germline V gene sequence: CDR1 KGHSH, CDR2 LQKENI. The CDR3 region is CASSPGRVNEKLFF. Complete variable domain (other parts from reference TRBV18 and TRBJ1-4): NAGVMQNPRHLVRRRGQEARLRCSPMKGHSHVYWYRQLPEEGLKFMVYLQKENIIDESGMPKERFSAEFPKEGPSILRIQQVVRGDSAAYFCASSPGRVNEKLFFGSGTQLSVL.